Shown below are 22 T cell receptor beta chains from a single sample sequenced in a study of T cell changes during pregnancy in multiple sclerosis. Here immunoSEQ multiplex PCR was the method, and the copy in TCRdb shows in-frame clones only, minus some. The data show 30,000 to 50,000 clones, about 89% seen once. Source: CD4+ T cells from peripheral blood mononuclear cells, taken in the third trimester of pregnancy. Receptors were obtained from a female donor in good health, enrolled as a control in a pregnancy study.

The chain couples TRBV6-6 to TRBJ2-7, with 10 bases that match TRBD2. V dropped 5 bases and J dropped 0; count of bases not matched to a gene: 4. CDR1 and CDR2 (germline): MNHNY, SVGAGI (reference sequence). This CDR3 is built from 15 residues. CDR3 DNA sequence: TGTGCCAGCAGTACAACTAGCGGGGACTCCTACGAGCAGTACTTC. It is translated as CASSTTSGDSYEQYF.

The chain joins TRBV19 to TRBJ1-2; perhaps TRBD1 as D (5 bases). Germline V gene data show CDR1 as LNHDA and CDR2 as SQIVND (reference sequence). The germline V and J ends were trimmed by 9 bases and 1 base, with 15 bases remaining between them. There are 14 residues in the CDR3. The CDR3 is CASCKTAFNYGYTF. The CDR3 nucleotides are TGTGCCAGCTGCAAGACAGCCTTTAACTATGGCTACACCTTC.

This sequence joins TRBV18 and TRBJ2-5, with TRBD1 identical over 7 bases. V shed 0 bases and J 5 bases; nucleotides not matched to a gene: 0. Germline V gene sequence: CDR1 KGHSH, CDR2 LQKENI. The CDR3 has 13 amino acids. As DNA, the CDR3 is TGTGCCAGCTCACCACCAGGGGGCGAGACCCAGTACTTC. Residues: CASSPPGGETQYF.

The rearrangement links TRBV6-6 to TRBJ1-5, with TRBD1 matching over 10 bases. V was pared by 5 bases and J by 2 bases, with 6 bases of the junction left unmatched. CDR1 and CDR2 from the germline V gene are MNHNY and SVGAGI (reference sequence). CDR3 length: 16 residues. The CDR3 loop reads CASSPGTGVGNQPQHF. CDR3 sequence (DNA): TGTGCCAGCAGTCCCGGGACAGGGGTAGGCAATCAGCCCCAGCATTTT.

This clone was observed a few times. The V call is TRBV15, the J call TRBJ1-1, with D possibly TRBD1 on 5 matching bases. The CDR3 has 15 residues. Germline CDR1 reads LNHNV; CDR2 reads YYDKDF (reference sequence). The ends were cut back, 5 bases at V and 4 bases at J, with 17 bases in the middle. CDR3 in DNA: TGTGCCACCAGCCCTAATGACAGATTCTCCACTGAAGCTTTCTTT. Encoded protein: CATSPNDRFSTEAFF. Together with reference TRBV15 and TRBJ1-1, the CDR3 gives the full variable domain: DAMVIQNPRYQVTQFGKPVTLSCSQTLNHNVMYWYQQKSSQAPKLLFHYYDKDFNNEADTPDNFQSRRPNTSFCFLDIRSPGLGDTAMYLCATSPNDRFSTEAFFGQGTRLTVV.

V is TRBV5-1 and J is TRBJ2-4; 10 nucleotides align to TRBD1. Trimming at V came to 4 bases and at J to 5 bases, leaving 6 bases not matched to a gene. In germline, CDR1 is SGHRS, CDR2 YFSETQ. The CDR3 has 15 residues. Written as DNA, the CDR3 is TGCGCCAGCAGCAGGACCGGGACAGGGGAAAACATTCAGTACTTC. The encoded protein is CASSRTGTGENIQYF.

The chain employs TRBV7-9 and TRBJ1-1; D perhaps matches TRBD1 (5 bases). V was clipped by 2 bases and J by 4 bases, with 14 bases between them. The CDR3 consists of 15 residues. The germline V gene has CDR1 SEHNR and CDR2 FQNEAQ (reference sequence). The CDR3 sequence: CASSLRAGSGTEAFF. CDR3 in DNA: TGTGCCAGCAGCTTAAGGGCAGGGTCGGGCACTGAAGCTTTCTTT. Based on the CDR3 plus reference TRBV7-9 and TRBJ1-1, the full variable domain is DTGVSQNPRHKITKRGQNVTFRCDPISEHNRLYWYRQTLGQGPEFLTYFQNEAQLEKSRLLSDRFSAERPKGSFSTLEIQRTEQGDSAMYLCASSLRAGSGTEAFFGQGTRLTVV.

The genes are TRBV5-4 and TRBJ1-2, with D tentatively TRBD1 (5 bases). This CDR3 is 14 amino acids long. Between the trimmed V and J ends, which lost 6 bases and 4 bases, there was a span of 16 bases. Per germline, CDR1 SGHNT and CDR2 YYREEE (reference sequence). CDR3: CASKTRGGSYGYTF. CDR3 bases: TGTGCCAGCAAGACCCGGGGGGGGTCCTATGGCTACACCTTC. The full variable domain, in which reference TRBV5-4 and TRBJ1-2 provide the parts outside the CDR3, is ETGVTQSPTHLIKTRGQQVTLRCSSQSGHNTVSWYQQALGQGPQFIFQYYREEENGRGNFPPRFSGLQFPNYSSELNVNALELDDSALYLCASKTRGGSYGYTFGSGTRLTVV.

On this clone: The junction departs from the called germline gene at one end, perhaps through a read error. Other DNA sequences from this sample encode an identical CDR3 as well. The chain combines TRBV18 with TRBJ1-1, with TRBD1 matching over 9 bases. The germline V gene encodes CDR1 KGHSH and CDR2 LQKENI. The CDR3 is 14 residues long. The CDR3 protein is CASSLQGARLQAFF. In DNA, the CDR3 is TGTGCTAGCTCACTACAGGGGGCACGATTACAGGCTTTCTTT. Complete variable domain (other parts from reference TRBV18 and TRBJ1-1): NAGVMQNPRHLVRRRGQEARLRCSPMKGHSHVYWYRQLPEEGLKFMVYLQKENIIDESGMPKERFSAEFPKEGPSILRIQQVVRGDSAAYFCASSLQGARLQAFFGQGTRLTVV.

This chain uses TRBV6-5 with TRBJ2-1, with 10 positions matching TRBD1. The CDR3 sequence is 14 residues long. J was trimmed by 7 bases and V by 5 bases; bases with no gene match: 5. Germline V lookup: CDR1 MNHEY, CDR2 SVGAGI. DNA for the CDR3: TGTGCCAGCAGTCACCGGGACAGGGGAAATGAGCAGTTCTTC. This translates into CASSHRDRGNEQFF.

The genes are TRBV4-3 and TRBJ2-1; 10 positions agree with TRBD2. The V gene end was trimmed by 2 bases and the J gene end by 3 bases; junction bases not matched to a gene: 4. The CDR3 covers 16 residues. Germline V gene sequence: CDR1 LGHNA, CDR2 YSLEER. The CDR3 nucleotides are TGCGCCAGCAGCCAAATAGCGGGAGGCCGCTACAATGAGCAGTTCTTC. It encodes CASSQIAGGRYNEQFF.

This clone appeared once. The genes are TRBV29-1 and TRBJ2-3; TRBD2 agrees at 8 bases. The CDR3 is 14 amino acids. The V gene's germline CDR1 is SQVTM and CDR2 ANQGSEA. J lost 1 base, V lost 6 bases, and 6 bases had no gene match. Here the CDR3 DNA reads TGCAGCGTCCGTAGCGGGGTGCGCACAGATACGCAGTATTTT. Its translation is CSVRSGVRTDTQYF.

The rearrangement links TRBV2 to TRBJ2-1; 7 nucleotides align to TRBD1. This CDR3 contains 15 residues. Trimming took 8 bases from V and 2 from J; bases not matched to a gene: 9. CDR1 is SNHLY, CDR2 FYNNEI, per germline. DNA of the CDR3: TGTGCCAGCCAGTTGCGACAGGGTCCCTACAATGAGCAGTTCTTC. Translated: CASQLRQGPYNEQFF.

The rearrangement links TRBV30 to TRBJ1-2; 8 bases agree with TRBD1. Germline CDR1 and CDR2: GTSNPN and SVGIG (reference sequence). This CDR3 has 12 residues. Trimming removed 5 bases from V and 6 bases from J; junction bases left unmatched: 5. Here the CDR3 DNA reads TGTGCCTGGGGACAGGGCGTAAATGGCTACACCTTC. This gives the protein CAWGQGVNGYTF.

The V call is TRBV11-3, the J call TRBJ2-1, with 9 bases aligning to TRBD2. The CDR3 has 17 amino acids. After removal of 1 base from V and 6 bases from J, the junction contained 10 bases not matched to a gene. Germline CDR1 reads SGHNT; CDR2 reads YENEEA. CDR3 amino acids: CASSLGSGLAAGNEQFF. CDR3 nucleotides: TGTGCCAGCAGCTTAGGTTCGGGACTAGCAGCTGGCAATGAGCAGTTCTTC.

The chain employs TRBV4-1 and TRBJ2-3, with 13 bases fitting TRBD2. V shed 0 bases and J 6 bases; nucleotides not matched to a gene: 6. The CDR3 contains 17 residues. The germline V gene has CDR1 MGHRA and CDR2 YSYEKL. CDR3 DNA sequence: TGCGCCAGCAGCCAAGATCCGACTAGCGGGAGGTCTGATACGCAGTATTTT. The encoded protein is CASSQDPTSGRSDTQYF.

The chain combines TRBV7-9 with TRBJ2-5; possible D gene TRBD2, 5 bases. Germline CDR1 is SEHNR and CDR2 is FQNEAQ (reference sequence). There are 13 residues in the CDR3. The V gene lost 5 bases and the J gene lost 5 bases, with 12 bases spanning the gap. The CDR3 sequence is CASSTKRRETQYF. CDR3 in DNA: TGTGCCAGCAGCACTAAAAGGAGGGAGACCCAGTACTTC.

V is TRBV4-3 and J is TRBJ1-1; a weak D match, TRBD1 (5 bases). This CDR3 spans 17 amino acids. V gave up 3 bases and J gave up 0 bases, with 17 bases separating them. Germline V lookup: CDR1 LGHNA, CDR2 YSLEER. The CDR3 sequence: CASSQVQGFLLNTEAFF. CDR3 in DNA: TGCGCCAGCAGCCAGGTGCAGGGATTTCTGCTGAACACTGAAGCTTTCTTT.

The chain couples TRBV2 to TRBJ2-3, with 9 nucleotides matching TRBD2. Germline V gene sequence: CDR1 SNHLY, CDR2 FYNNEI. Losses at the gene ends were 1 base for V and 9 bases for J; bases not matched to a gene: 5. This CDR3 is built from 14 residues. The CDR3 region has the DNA TGTGCCAGCAGTGAAGTTATAGGGACTAGCACGCAGTATTTT. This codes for CASSEVIGTSTQYF.

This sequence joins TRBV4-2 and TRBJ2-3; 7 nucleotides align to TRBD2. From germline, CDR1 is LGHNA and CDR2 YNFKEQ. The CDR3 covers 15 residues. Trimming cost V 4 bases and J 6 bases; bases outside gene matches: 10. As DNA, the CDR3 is TGTGCCAGCAGCCCACTCCAGACTAGCATGGATACGCAGTATTTT. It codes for CASSPLQTSMDTQYF.

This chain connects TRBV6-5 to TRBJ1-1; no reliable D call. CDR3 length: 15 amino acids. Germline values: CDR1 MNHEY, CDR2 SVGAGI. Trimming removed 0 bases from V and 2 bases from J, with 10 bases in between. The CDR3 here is CASSYSSEFNTEAFF. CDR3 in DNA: TGTGCCAGCAGTTACTCGTCCGAGTTTAACACTGAAGCTTTCTTT.

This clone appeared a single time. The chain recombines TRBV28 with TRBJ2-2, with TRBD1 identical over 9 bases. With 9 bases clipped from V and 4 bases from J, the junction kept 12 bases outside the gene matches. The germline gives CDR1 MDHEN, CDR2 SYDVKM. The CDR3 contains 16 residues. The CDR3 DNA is TGTGCCAGTTTACTCGGGACAGGGCTCGGCACCGGGGAGCTGTTTTTT. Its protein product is CASLLGTGLGTGELFF.